The T cell receptor beta chain under discussion was sequenced for a study of early T cells in non-severe SARS-CoV-2 infection. Turning to the study itself: The chains were unpaired, and the sequenced material was bulk RNA from unsorted whole blood.

Unique molecular identifier tags were affixed to discrete cDNA molecules. Each CDR3 protein gets one entry after TCRdb re-called the 5' RACE reads with MiXCR. The data contain about 97,000 distinct CDR3 sequences, around 10% of them seen just once; the ten biggest clones take up just over 4.5%. Study-level points and caveats: VDJdb-based matching was biased toward anti-spike CD8 responses and missed private and CD4 specificities.

This clonotype was found many times. No antigen is known for it. V lost 8 bases and J 3 bases, leaving 16 bases between the germline ends. Germline values: CDR1 ENHRY, CDR2 SYGVKD. CDR3 length equals 14 residues. The sequence came from an adult who was a healthcare worker with PCR-confirmed SARS-CoV-2 infection or an uninfected control (not recorded which). The chain combines TRBV10-3 with TRBJ2-5, with a tentative D call TRBD2 (6 bases). The sequencing used whole blood, collected at baseline. The CDR3 sequence: CAIAPETGEETQYF. CDR3 nucleotides: TGTGCCATCGCCCCCGAAACGGGAGAAGAGACCCAGTACTTC.